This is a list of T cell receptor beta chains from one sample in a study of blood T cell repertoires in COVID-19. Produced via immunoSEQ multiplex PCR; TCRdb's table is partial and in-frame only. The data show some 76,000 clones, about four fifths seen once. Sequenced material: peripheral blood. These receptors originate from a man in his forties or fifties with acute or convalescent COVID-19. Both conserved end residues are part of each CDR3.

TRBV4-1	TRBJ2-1	CASSQATWQGGTNEQFF
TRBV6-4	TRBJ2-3	CASSDSLRSSTDTQYF
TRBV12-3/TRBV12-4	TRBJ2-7	CASSLTHSYEQYF
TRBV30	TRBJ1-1	CAWTGVENTEAFF
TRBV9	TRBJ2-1	CASSGGDREQFF
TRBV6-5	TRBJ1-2	CASRQTANYGYTF
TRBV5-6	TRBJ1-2	CASSLGKPGYGYTF
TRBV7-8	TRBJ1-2	CASSSRERRGDGYTF
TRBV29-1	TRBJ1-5	CSVSTGLNQPQHF
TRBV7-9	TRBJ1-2	CASSSPIPSTDGYTF
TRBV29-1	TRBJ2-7	CSVILGAYEQYF
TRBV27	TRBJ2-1	CASSLRQGSVYNEQFF